Listed here are 6 T cell receptor beta chains from one sample, sequenced in a study of identical twins. TCRdb recomputed calls from the 5' RACE reads with MiXCR, one row per CDR3 protein. The sample consists of 400,000 to 500,000 distinct CDR3 sequences, around an eighth of them appearing once. A further study also used this sample, focusing on yellow fever vaccine responses in identical twins.

The material sequenced was CD4+ T cells sorted from blood. These TCRs come from a woman aged 18-35 years in good health.

CDR3 coding DNA: TGTGCCAGCAGCTTACCTAGCGGGAACTACAATGAGCAGTTCTTC. It encodes CASSLPSGNYNEQFF. The chain combines TRBV5-4 with TRBJ2-1; 9 bases map to TRBD2. This CDR3 spans 15 amino acids. Unmatched junction bases numbered 3, after V lost 2 bases and J lost 3 bases. Germline loops: CDR1 SGHNT, CDR2 YYREEE (reference sequence).

The sample holds a few counts of this clonotype. The V and J genes are TRBV4-2 and TRBJ2-3; D not resolved. Per germline, CDR1 LGHNA and CDR2 YNFKEQ. The V gene lost 0 bases and the J gene lost 2 bases, with 6 bases spanning the gap. This CDR3 has 14 residues. The chain's CDR3 is CASSQEALTDTQYF. The DNA for the CDR3 is TGTGCCAGCAGCCAAGAGGCTCTCACAGATACGCAGTATTTT.

The V call is TRBV20-1, the J call TRBJ2-3, with TRBD2 matching over 10 bases. Germline V lookup: CDR1 DFQATT, CDR2 SNEGSKA (reference sequence). V was clipped by 4 bases and J by 4 bases; unmatched bases: 14. This CDR3 is 17 amino acids long. CDR3 DNA sequence: TGCAGTGCTATTAGTTGGTCCCTAGCGGGAGTAGCAGATACGCAGTATTTT. It yields the protein CSAISWSLAGVADTQYF.

The table lists this clonotype with a few counts. This sequence joins TRBV12-3 or TRBV12-4 and TRBJ2-7, with D maybe TRBD1 (6 bases). The CDR3 extends over 13 amino acids. Trimming left V 6 bases short and J 5 bases short, with 14 bases between. This chain's CDR3 is CASSQDSRNEQYF. The CDR3 DNA reads as TGTGCCAGCAGCCAGGACAGCAGGAACGAGCAGTACTTC.

This clonotype was recorded a few times. This chain uses TRBV5-1 with TRBJ1-6, with D unclear. The germline V gene has CDR1 SGHRS and CDR2 YFSETQ. CDR3 length equals 16 residues. V was cut by 0 bases and J by 9 bases, with 16 bases left in between. As DNA, the CDR3 is TGCGCCAGCAGCTTGGGGCCGGGCCCCTCGGGTTCACCCCTCCACTTT. Translated: CASSLGPGPSGSPLHF.

This clonotype was picked up a small number of times. V is TRBV25-1 and J is TRBJ2-2; 9 nucleotides match TRBD1. The germline gives CDR1 MGHDK, CDR2 SYGVNS. The CDR3 contains 16 residues. The V and J ends lost 5 bases and 3 bases, in that order; junction bases with no gene match: 7. This CDR3 is CASSNKRDRDTGELFF. The CDR3 DNA is TGTGCCAGCAGTAACAAACGGGACAGGGACACCGGGGAGCTGTTTTTT.